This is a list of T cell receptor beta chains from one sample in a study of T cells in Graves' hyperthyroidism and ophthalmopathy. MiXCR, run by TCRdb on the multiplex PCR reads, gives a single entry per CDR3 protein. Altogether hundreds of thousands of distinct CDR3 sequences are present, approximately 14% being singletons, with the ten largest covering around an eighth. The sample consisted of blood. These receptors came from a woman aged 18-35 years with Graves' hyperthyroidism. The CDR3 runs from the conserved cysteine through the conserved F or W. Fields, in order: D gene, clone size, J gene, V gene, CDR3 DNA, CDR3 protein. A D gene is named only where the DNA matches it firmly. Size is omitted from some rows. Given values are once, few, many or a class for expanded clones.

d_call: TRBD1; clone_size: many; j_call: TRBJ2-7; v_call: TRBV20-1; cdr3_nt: TGCAGTGCAGAAAAGGGACAGCCAAACTCCTACGAGCAGTACTTC; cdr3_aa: CSAEKGQPNSYEQYF
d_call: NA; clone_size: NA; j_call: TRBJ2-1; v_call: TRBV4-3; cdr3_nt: TGCGCCAGCAGCCCCATCGCAGGGGGGCACTACAATGAGCAGTTCTTC; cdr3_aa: CASSPIAGGHYNEQFF
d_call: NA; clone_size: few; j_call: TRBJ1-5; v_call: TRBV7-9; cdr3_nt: TGTGCCAGCAGCGGGAGGGGGGGCGGCAATCAGCCCCAGCATTTT; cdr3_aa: CASSGRGGGNQPQHF
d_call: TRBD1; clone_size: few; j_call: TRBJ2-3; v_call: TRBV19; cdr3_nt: TGTGCCAGTAGTGTCCGGGACAGTCCTAAAGATACGCAGTATTTT; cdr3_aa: CASSVRDSPKDTQYF
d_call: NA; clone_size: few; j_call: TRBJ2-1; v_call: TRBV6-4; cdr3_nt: TGTGCCAGCAGTGAGGGCGAGGGCCATGAGCAGTTCTTC; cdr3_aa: CASSEGEGHEQFF
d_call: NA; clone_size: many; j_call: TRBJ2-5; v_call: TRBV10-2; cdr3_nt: TGCGCCAGCAGTGACCCAAAAGAGACCCAGTACTTC; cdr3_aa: CASSDPKETQYF
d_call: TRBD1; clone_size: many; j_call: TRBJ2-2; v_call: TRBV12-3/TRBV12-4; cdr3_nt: TGTGCCAGCAGTTTCATAATTCCGGGACAGGGTACCGGGGAGCTGTTTTTT; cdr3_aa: CASSFIIPGQGTGELFF
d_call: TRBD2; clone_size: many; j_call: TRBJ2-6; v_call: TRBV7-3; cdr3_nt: TGTGCCAGCAGCCCTATCGGGGTAGCGGGACACTCTGGGGCCAACGTCCTGACTTTC; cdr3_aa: CASSPIGVAGHSGANVLTF
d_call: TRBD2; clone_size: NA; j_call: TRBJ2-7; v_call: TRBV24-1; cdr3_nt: TGTGCCACCAGTGATGCGACTAGCGGGGTCTACGAGCAGTACTTC; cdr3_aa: CATSDATSGVYEQYF
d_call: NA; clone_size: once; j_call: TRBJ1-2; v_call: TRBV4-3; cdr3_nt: TGCGCCAGCAGCCCCGACCCCGGGACGGCCTATGGCTACACCTTC; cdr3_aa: CASSPDPGTAYGYTF
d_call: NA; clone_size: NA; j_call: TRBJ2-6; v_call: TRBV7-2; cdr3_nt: TGTGCCAGCAGCGTCTTTCGCTCTGGGGCCAACGTCCTGACTTTC; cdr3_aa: CASSVFRSGANVLTF
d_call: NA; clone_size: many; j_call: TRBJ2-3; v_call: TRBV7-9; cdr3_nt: TGTGCCAGCACCGAAGGTAGCACAGATACGCAGTATTTT; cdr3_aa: CASTEGSTDTQYF
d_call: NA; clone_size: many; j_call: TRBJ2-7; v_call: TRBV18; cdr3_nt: TGTGCCAGCTCACCAGTTTGGCAGAGCTACGAGCAGTACTTC; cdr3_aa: CASSPVWQSYEQYF
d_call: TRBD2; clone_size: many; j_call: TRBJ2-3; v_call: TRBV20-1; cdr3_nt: TGCAGTGCTCATCACGCTCTAGCGGAGATGGGGGATACGCAGTATTTT; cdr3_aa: CSAHHALAEMGDTQYF
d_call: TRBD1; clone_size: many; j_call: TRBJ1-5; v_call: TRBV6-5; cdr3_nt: TGTGCCAGCAGTTACTCGACAGGGGACTATTTTACGGTGTATAGCAATCAGCCCCAGCATTTT; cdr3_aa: CASSYSTGDYFTVYSNQPQHF
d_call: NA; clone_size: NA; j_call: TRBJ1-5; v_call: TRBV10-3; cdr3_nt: TGTGCCATCAGTGAGTCGGTTGGCAATCAGCCCCAGCATTTT; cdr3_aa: CAISESVGNQPQHF
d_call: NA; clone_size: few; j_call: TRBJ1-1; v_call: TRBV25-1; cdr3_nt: TGTGCCAGCAGTGGGTATAATTGGGGCCAGAGCACTGAAGCTTTCTTT; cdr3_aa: CASSGYNWGQSTEAFF
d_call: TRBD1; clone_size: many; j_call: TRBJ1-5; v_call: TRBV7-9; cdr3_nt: TGTGCCAGCAGCTTATCAGGGGGCCGGAATCAGCCCCAGCATTTT; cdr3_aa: CASSLSGGRNQPQHF
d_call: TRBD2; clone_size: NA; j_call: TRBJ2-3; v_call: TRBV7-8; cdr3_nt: TGTGCCAGCAGCTCCAGCAGCGGGGGGGCCATGGGCACAGATACGCAGTATTTT; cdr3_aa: CASSSSSGGAMGTDTQYF
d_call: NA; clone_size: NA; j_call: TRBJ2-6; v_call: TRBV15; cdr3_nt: TGTGCCACCAGCCACCGAGGACGGAACTCTGGGGCCAACGTCCTGACTTTC; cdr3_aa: CATSHRGRNSGANVLTF
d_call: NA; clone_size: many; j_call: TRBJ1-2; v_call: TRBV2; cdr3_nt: TGTGCCAGCAGTAGCGACGGCCACAACTATGGCTACACCTTC; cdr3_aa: CASSSDGHNYGYTF
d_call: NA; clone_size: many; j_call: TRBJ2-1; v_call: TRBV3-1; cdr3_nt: TGTGCCAGCAGCCTTTCCAATGAGCAGTTCTTC; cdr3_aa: CASSLSNEQFF
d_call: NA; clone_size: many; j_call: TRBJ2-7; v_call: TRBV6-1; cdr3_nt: TGTGCCAGCAGTCCCTCCGGGACACAGTTATACGAGCAGTACTTC; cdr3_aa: CASSPSGTQLYEQYF
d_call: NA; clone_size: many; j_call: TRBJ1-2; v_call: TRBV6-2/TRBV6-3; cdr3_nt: TGTGCCAGCAAGCAGAGAGACACCTACCGAGGGGGCTACACCTTC; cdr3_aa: CASKQRDTYRGGYTF
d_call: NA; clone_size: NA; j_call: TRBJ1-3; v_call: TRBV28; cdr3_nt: TGTGCCAGCAGTTCTGTGGGAAACACCATATATTTT; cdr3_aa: CASSSVGNTIYF
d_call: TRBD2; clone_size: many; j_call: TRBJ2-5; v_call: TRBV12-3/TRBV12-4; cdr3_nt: TGTGCCAGCAGCCTCAGGGAGACTAGCGGGAGTGGTGAGACCCAGTACTTC; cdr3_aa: CASSLRETSGSGETQYF
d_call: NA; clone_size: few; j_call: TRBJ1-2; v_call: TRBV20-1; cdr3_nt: TGCATCCCCCGACCGAATTCAGGGGCCCTCGGGAGTGGCTACACCTTC; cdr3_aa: CIPRPNSGALGSGYTF
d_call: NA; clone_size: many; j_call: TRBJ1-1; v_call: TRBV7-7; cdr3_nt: TGTGCTAGCAGCTTCGGTCGCCCGGGACAACATCGTGAAGCTTTCTTT; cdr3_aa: CASSFGRPGQHREAFF
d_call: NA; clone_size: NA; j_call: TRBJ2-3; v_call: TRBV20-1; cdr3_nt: TGCAGTACAGGCCCGGGCGGAACTAGCACAGATACGCAGTATTTT; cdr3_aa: CSTGPGGTSTDTQYF
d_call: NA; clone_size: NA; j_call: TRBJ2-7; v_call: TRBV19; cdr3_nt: TGTGCCAGTAGCAACCTCCCCGCGTACGAGCAGTACTTC; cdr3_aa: CASSNLPAYEQYF
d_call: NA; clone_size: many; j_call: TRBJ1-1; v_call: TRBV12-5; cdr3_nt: TGTGCTAGTGGTCTCCATCTCGGGCCTCCCGGAGGCGCTGAAGCTTTCTTT; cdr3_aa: CASGLHLGPPGGAEAFF
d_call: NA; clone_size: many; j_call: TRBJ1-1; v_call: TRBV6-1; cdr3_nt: TGTGCCAGCAGTTTGGGGACCTCCCTATGGGGTGAAGCTTTCTTT; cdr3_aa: CASSLGTSLWGEAFF
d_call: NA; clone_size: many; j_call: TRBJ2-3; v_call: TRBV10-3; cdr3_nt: TGTGCCATCAGCAGCACAGATACGCAGTATTTT; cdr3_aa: CAISSTDTQYF
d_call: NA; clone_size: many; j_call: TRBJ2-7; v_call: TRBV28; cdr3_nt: TGTGCCAGCCGACCCATGTTGGGGGCGGCCTACGAGCAGTACTTC; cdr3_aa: CASRPMLGAAYEQYF
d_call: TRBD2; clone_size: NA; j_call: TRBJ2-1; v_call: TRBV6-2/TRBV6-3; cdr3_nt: TGTGCCAGCAGGGGGGCGGGAGGCACCGACGGCTCCTACAATGAGCAGTTCTTC; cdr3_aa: CASRGAGGTDGSYNEQFF
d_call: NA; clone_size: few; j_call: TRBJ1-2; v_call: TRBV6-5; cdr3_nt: TGTGCCAGCAGTTACTGGGACACGTCCACCGGCCACTATGGCTACACCTTC; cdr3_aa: CASSYWDTSTGHYGYTF
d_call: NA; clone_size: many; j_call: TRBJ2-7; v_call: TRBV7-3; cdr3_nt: TGTGCCAGCAGCCCCCTACGAGGGCGAGAGCAGTACTTC; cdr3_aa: CASSPLRGREQYF
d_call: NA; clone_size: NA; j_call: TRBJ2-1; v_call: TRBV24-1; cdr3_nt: TGTGCCACCGCCGCGTGGGGGATCTACAATGAGCAGTTCTTC; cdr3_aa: CATAAWGIYNEQFF
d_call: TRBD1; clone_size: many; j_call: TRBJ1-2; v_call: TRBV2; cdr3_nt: TGTGCCAGCAGTGGACAGACAGGGAACTATGGCTACACCTTC; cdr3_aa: CASSGQTGNYGYTF